This is a list of T cell receptor beta chains from one sample in a study of blood T cell repertoires in COVID-19. Clones were read by immunoSEQ multiplex PCR, and TCRdb kept only the in-frame ones, dropping some. The sample contains tens of thousands of clones, roughly 80% of which appear only once. The sequencing input was peripheral blood. The origin of the receptors is a woman older than 75 with active or convalescent COVID-19. The CDR3 runs from the conserved cysteine through the conserved F or W. For some rows the clone size is stated as once, few or many, or as a class when expanded; others skip it.

TRBJ2-7,TRBV4-1,.,CASSPPLRGPYLYEQYF
TRBJ2-5,TRBV7-2,.,CASSRQGIETQYF
TRBJ1-3,TRBV30,.,CAWSVRDRAAGNTIYF
TRBJ1-4,TRBV18,.,CASSGEVDEKLFF
TRBJ1-3,TRBV19,.,CASSMRQGNTIYF
TRBJ1-2,TRBV24-1,once,CATSDRVLNYGYTF
TRBJ1-2,TRBV28,.,CASSAPRAGLHYGYTF
TRBJ1-5,TRBV7-9,.,CASSSGTVREPQHF
TRBJ1-1,TRBV5-1,.,CASTRTGGGVVNTEAFF
TRBJ2-7,TRBV3-1/TRBV3-2,once,CASRRDRGSYEQYF
TRBJ2-5,TRBV3-1/TRBV3-2,once,CASSSQGRTETQYF
TRBJ1-5,TRBV7-9,medium-sized,CASQSQGDQPQHF
TRBJ2-1,TRBV10-2,.,CASSEDRAGYNEQFF
TRBJ2-7,TRBV27,.,CASSSGQGPSYEQYF
TRBJ2-7,TRBV29-1,.,CSVVLPSVVPYEQYF
TRBJ2-3,TRBV7-3,.,CASSLLAGGTSTDTQYF
TRBJ1-5,TRBV28,few,CASSSLRDTNSNQPQHF
TRBJ2-1,TRBV6-2/TRBV6-3,.,CASSNTSSFAGEWHEQFF
TRBJ2-5,TRBV4-3,once,CASSQIGGPETQYF
TRBJ1-2,TRBV29-1,.,CSVGTGPNYGYTF
TRBJ2-6,TRBV7-2,.,CASSLGGSGANVLTF
TRBJ2-3,TRBV9,.,CASSPRLALTDTQYF
TRBJ2-5,TRBV6-5,.,CASTSGASWYF
TRBJ1-2,TRBV28,once,CASSYGTRGYTF